Here is one T cell receptor (beta chain) with its context. Its antigen specificity is not known. One base away there is no much larger clone; base qualities are not given. The sample originates from a study of T cells after yellow fever vaccination (dated by TCRdb to between 2019 and 2020). For context, the study as a whole: The SMART-Seq v4 Ultra Low Input RNA kit was used to prepare libraries from fractions with low cell numbers. Bulk TCR alpha and beta repertoires were sequenced longitudinally to track T-cell clones before and after primary and booster YFV17D yellow fever vaccination. The cohort comprised two healthy male donors, one aged 18 to 30 and one aged 30 to 40 years. Bulk PBMC replicates and cell subsets were isolated from blood drawn at multiple timepoints before and after both primary and secondary immunization. The investigation overall reported the following: Compared with the primary T-cell response, the secondary T-cell response was weaker but faster, peaking on day 5 rather than day 15. Most clones expanded after primary vaccination (about 96% of CD4 and approximately 90% of CD8) were re-detected after the booster, suggesting that broad memory maintenance occurred. FACS-sorted repertoires could contain abundant contaminating clonotypes from the bulk population, so computational filtering was required. Because the study included only a couple of donors, the extent to which the findings can be generalized is limited. A small share of clonotypes occurred in both CD4 and CD8 compartments, likely arising from convergent recombination.

Synthesis of TCR cDNA relied on 5'RACE template switching, a step that introduced a universal primer site along with unique molecular identifiers. Priming for cDNA synthesis came from both the TCR alpha and TCR beta constant segments. Library amplification used two PCR steps, and the second PCR step added sample barcodes and sequencing adapters. Sequencing of the libraries was done on either Illumina HiSeq 2500 (2x100 bp) or NovaSeq (2x150 bp). From the authors' description of their analysis: Reads were demultiplexed and collapsed into UMI consensus sequences with MIGEC, and V(D)J alignment was performed with MiXCR. Clonotypes responding to the vaccine were identified with edgeR on replicate PBMC samples, with the criteria of FDR below 0.01 and a log2 fold change above 5 up to day 15. Bulk clonotypes were assigned CD4 or CD8 identity according to which sequenced CD4 or CD8 repertoire held them at higher abundance. The public reads were quality trimmed at Q25 with fastp and then assembled into clones with MiXCR by TCRdb, keeping productive beta chains. Rows with a matching CDR3 protein are joined into one entry that keeps the most common DNA and genes. These V and J calls rely on TCRdb rather than the paper's analysis. The sample contains approximately 550,000 distinct CDR3 sequences, roughly 19% of them found a single time. The biggest ten clones account for around an eighth of the sample.

The intended sense of this specimen's treatment or condition label: live attenuated yellow fever vaccine strain. Two biological replicates of bulk PBMCs were collected at each blood-draw timepoint. A standard Ficoll-Paque protocol was used to isolate PBMCs from peripheral blood. TriZol was used to extract RNA from bulk PBMCs, from CD4 and CD8 fractions, and from dextramer-positive and dextramer-negative fractions. Inclusive of the bounding cysteine and phenylalanine, the CDR3 is 12 residues long. Only the CDR3 region is kept as DNA, spanning 36 bases read in frame from base 1. The germline V gene yields SGHVS for CDR1 and FQNEAQ for CDR2. The junction carries 7 bases between V and J, which are trimmed by 1 base and 6 bases respectively.

This TCR was recovered from a man aged 30-40 years who received the YFV17D yellow fever vaccine. The sequenced sample was PBMCs, obtained 15 days after the yellow fever booster vaccination. This sequence uses TRBV7-8 and TRBJ2-7, with a tentative D gene TRBD1 over 5 matching bases. The CDR3 region reads CASSLGGLEQYF. The DNA sequence reads TGTGCCAGCAGCTTAGGGGGCCTCGAGCAGTACTTC.